This T cell receptor beta chain was retrieved from a study of technical replicates of blood from a few donors. Profiled with immunoSEQ multiplex PCR; TCRdb holds only in-frame clones, not every one. The data contain around 80,000 clones, roughly 90% of them singletons. The CDR3 runs 12 residues. V was trimmed by 2 bases and J by 5 bases, leaving 6 bases between them. The germline V gene encodes CDR1 SGHTA and CDR2 FQGNSA. This TCR was recovered from a human donor in good health. Sequencing input: T cells isolated from PBMCs. This sequence joins TRBV7-2 and TRBJ1-1, with D maybe TRBD1 (5 bases). DNA for the CDR3: TGTGCCAGCAGCTTAAAGGGGACTGAAGCTTTCTTT. Its translation: CASSLKGTEAFF.